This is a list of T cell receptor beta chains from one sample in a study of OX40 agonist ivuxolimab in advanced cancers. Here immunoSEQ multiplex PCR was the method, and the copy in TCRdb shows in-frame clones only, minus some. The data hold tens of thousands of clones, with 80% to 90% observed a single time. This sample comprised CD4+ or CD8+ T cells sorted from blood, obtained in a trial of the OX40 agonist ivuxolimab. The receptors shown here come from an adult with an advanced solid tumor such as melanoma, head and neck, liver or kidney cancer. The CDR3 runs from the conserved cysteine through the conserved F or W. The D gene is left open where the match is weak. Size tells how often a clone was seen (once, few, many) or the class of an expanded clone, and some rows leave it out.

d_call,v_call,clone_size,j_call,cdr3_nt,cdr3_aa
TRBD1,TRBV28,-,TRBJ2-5,TGTGCCAGCAGTGTCAGGGGGGAGACCCAGTACTTC,CASSVRGETQYF
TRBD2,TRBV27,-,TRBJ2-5,TGTGCCAGCAGCTCTAGCGGGGGGGCCATTCCAGAGACCCAGTACTTC,CASSSSGGAIPETQYF
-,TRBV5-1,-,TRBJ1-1,TGCGCCAGCAGACCCCAGACGACAGCACTCTTTGAAGCTTTCTTT,CASRPQTTALFEAFF
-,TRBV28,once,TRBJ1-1,TGTGCCAGCAGTTTAGGGGCAGCAAAGGGGGAAGCTTTCTTT,CASSLGAAKGEAFF
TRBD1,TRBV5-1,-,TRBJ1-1,TGCGCCAGCAGCGCGCACTTTCCCGGGACAGTGAACACTGAAGCTTTCTTT,CASSAHFPGTVNTEAFF
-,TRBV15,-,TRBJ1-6,TGTGCCACCAGCAGAGGGGGGCCCCTCCACTTT,CATSRGGPLHF
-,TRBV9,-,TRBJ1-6,TGTGCCAGCAGCGTAGGTACGGGGTTGGAATCCTATAATTCACCCCTCCACTTT,CASSVGTGLESYNSPLHF
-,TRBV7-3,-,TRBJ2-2,TGTGCCAGCAGCTTTCTTGGATCCCACGGGGAGCTGTTTTTT,CASSFLGSHGELFF
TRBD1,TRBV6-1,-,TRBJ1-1,TGTGCCAGCAGTGAAAGACAGGGGGTGAACACTGAAGCTTTCTTT,CASSERQGVNTEAFF
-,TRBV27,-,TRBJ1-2,TGTGCCAGCAGTTTTCATCAGTCGGATAACTATGGCTACACCTTC,CASSFHQSDNYGYTF
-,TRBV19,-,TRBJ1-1,TGTGCCACCAACACCGGGAACACTGAAGCTTTCTTT,CATNTGNTEAFF
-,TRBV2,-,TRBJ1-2,TGTGCCAGCTTCCTCAGTCCCGGGACACCGAACTATGGCTACACCTTC,CASFLSPGTPNYGYTF
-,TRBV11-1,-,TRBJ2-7,TGTGCCAGCAGCTTAGGCCCGGTCGCCTACGAGCAGTACTTC,CASSLGPVAYEQYF
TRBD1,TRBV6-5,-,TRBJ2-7,TGTGCCAGCAGTTACTCTCGACAGGGGGCGTACGAGCAGTACTTC,CASSYSRQGAYEQYF
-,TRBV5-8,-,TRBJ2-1,TGTGCCAGCAGCTTTCATCAGGGTTATGAGCAGTTCTTC,CASSFHQGYEQFF
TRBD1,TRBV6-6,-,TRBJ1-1,TGTGCCAGCAGTACAGGGGGCTCGACTGAAGCTTTCTTT,CASSTGGSTEAFF